These 19 T cell receptor beta chains came from one sample sequenced in a study of T-cell reconstitution after alpha-beta-depleted transplantation in children. TCRbeta library construction was performed incorporating unique molecular identifiers. TCRdb independently ran MiXCR on the PCR reads; one entry per CDR3 protein. The data hold approximately 130,000 distinct CDR3 sequences, with more than 9.5% observed a single time. The specimen was PBMCs, mostly from graft donor cells, collected 180 days after TCRalphabeta/CD19-depleted stem cell transplant. The receptors derive from a girl less than two years old who had a stem cell transplant for combined immunodeficiency, so the T cells may come from the graft donor.

The gene calls are TRBV12-3 or TRBV12-4 and TRBJ1-5, with 7 positions matching TRBD1. CDR3 size: 15 residues. The J segment lost 6 bases and the V segment lost 1 base, leaving 6 bases of the junction unmatched. The CDR3 coding sequence is TGTGCCAGCAGTTTAGACGGAGGGGGCGGTCAGCCCCAGCATTTT. Translation: CASSLDGGGGQPQHF.

The chain combines TRBV5-1 with TRBJ1-2; 10 nucleotides align to TRBD1. V shed 4 bases, J shed 8 bases, and the junction held 5 bases outside the gene matches. Germline V gene data show CDR1 as SGHRS and CDR2 as YFSETQ. The CDR3 spans 13 residues. CDR3 loop: CASSATGGDGYTF. DNA of the CDR3: TGCGCCAGCAGCGCGACAGGGGGCGACGGCTACACCTTC.

CDR3 nucleotides: TGCGCCAGCAGCTATTCCCCGGCCGTCTCCTACGAGCAGTACTTC. Encoded protein: CASSYSPAVSYEQYF. The chain has TRBV5-1 and TRBJ2-7, with unresolved D. Germline V gives CDR1 SGHRS, CDR2 YFSETQ. The CDR3 is 15 residues long. The V gene lost 3 bases and the J gene lost 0 bases, with 13 bases spanning the gap.

This clonotype showed up just a few times. This sequence joins TRBV20-1 and TRBJ1-6; 7 bases are shared with TRBD1. The CDR3 consists of 13 residues. Trimming at V came to 2 bases and at J to 10 bases, leaving 5 bases not matched to a gene. Germline CDR1 DFQATT, CDR2 SNEGSKA (reference sequence). CDR3 coding DNA: TGCAGTGCTAGAACAGGGGTTCGGTCACCCCTCCACTTT. Encoded protein: CSARTGVRSPLHF.

This clonotype was seen only once. This chain connects TRBV12-3 or TRBV12-4 to TRBJ1-5; no firm D call. V gave up 1 base and J gave up 2 bases, with 12 bases separating them. This CDR3 has 16 amino acids. The CDR3 spells CASSLVGGWGNQPQHF. Here the CDR3 DNA reads TGTGCCAGCAGTTTAGTTGGTGGGTGGGGCAATCAGCCCCAGCATTTT.

This chain joins TRBV7-2 and TRBJ1-1; D is perhaps TRBD1 (6 bases). V was trimmed by 1 base and J by 10 bases, leaving 13 bases between them. CDR3 length: 13 residues. Germline CDR1 reads SGHTA; CDR2 reads FQGNSA. The CDR3 DNA sequence: TGTGCCAGCAGCTTAGAGATGCGGACAGCAGCTTTCTTT. This codes for CASSLEMRTAAFF. Supplemented by reference TRBV7-2 and TRBJ1-1, the full variable domain reads GAGVSQSPSNKVTEKGKDVELRCDPISGHTALYWYRQSLGQGLEFLIYFQGNSAPDKSGLPSDRFSAERTGGSVSTLTIQRTQQEDSAVYLCASSLEMRTAAFFGQGTRLTVV.

This chain connects TRBV5-1 to TRBJ2-1; 12 bases align to TRBD2. J was trimmed by 8 bases and V by 0 bases; bases with no gene match: 12. This CDR3 comprises 18 residues. CDR1 and CDR2 from the germline V gene are SGHRS and YFSETQ. The DNA for the CDR3 is TGCGCCAGCAGCTTGGGGCTAGCGGGAGGGGAATTACGATATGAGCAGTTCTTC. This codes for CASSLGLAGGELRYEQFF.

This chain uses TRBV10-3 with TRBJ2-7, with 7 bases that match TRBD1. The germline CDR1 and CDR2 sequences are ENHRY and SYGVKD. The CDR3 spans 15 residues. With V trimmed by 1 base and J by 2 bases, 5 bases remained unmatched. This chain's CDR3 is CAISEFGQGAYEQYF. The CDR3 DNA reads TGTGCCATCAGTGAGTTTGGGCAGGGGGCCTACGAGCAGTACTTC.

This clonotype came up a few times. J is TRBJ2-5 and V is TRBV20-1, with D perhaps assigned TRBD1 or TRBD2 (5 bases each). V lost 3 bases to trimming and J lost 5 bases, with 16 bases between them. Germline-derived CDR1 and CDR2 are DFQATT and SNEGSKA (reference sequence). The CDR3 contains 14 residues. The DNA for the CDR3 is TGCAGTGCTAGGGGCTCGACTAAGGGGGAGACCCAGTACTTC. Protein product: CSARGSTKGETQYF.

This clonotype was seen a single time. The chain has TRBV29-1 and TRBJ2-5; no firm D call. Germline-derived CDR1 and CDR2 are SQVTM and ANQGSEA. The CDR3 consists of 13 residues. V was clipped by 1 base and J by 0 bases, with 6 bases between them. CDR3: CSVEGWYQETQYF. The CDR3 DNA is TGCAGCGTTGAAGGGTGGTACCAAGAGACCCAGTACTTC.

This chain connects TRBV7-2 to TRBJ2-7, with a possible D match to TRBD1 (6 bases). Germline lookup yields CDR1 SGHTA and CDR2 FQGNSA. The CDR3 is 16 amino acids. Trimming shortened V by 6 bases and J by 0 bases, and 18 bases separated the two germline ends. The CDR3, as DNA: TGTGCCAGCAGTTGGGGGTCGGGACACAACTCCTACGAGCAGTACTTC. This gives the protein CASSWGSGHNSYEQYF.

The chain carries TRBV11-2 and TRBJ2-7, with D unresolved. CDR3 length: 13 amino acids. CDR1 and CDR2 (germline): SGHAT, FQNNGV. V lost 5 bases, J lost 4 bases, and 12 bases lay in between. The CDR3 DNA is TGTGCCAGCAGCCCTTTCGCCCTATACGAGCAGTACTTC. This codes for CASSPFALYEQYF.

The genes are TRBV7-9 and TRBJ1-2; D is unclear. Germline loops: CDR1 SEHNR, CDR2 FQNEAQ (reference sequence). The CDR3 loop spans 12 amino acids. V was shortened by 5 bases and J by 9 bases, with 13 bases between the two germline ends. The chain's CDR3 is CASSPLDGSYTF. DNA for the CDR3: TGTGCCAGCAGCCCCCTAGACGGTAGCTACACCTTC.

The rearrangement links TRBV7-8 to TRBJ2-7; D call uncertain. Trimming removed 10 bases from V and 2 bases from J, with 15 bases in between. Germline loops: CDR1 SGHVS, CDR2 FQNEAQ. The length of the CDR3 is 13 residues. CDR3 in amino acids: CAMSLRVPYEQYF. DNA of the CDR3: TGTGCCATGAGCTTAAGGGTCCCCTACGAGCAGTACTTC.

The DNA of the CDR3 is TGTGCCAGCCGACTCCTAGGGGGGCAAGGCTACACCTTC. This translates into CASRLLGGQGYTF. The chain joins TRBV27 to TRBJ1-2, with a tentative D call TRBD1 (6 bases). The CDR3 contains 13 residues. V was shortened by 8 bases and J by 8 bases, with 18 bases between the two germline ends. CDR1 MNHEY and CDR2 SMNVEV come from the germline V gene (reference sequence).

The chain is built from TRBV20-1 and TRBJ1-5, with D possibly being TRBD1 (6 bases). The V end was cut by 0 bases, the J end by 3 bases, with 9 bases between. CDR3 size: 14 residues. Germline V gives CDR1 DFQATT, CDR2 SNEGSKA (reference sequence). The CDR3 reads CSARDRGTNQPQHF. CDR3 nucleotides: TGCAGTGCTAGAGACAGGGGAACCAATCAGCCCCAGCATTTT.

This clonotype came up a few times. The chain carries TRBV5-1 and TRBJ2-2; D is unresolved. Germline assignment: CDR1 SGHRS and CDR2 YFSETQ. V dropped 3 bases and J dropped 6 bases, with 12 bases sitting between them. This CDR3 is built from 14 residues. The CDR3, as DNA: TGCGCCAGCAGCTCTAACGCCCCGGCCGGGGAGCTGTTTTTT. Its protein is CASSSNAPAGELFF.

This clonotype was seen only a few times. The chain carries TRBV12-3 or TRBV12-4 and TRBJ2-1; the D gene is possibly TRBD2 (6 bases). CDR3 length equals 12 residues. V was trimmed by 2 bases and J by 10 bases, leaving 9 bases between them. Written as DNA, the CDR3 is TGTGCCAGCAGTTTAATGGGGGGAGAGCAGTTCTTC. Its protein product is CASSLMGGEQFF.

The V gene is TRBV28, the J gene TRBJ2-7, with D unresolved. CDR1 and CDR2 from the germline V gene are MDHEN and SYDVKM. This CDR3 contains 15 residues. Trimming shortened V by 4 bases and J by 0 bases, and 13 bases separated the two germline ends. In nucleotides, the CDR3 is TGTGCCAGCAGTTCCCCGGCACAGTACTCCTACGAGCAGTACTTC. Protein: CASSSPAQYSYEQYF.